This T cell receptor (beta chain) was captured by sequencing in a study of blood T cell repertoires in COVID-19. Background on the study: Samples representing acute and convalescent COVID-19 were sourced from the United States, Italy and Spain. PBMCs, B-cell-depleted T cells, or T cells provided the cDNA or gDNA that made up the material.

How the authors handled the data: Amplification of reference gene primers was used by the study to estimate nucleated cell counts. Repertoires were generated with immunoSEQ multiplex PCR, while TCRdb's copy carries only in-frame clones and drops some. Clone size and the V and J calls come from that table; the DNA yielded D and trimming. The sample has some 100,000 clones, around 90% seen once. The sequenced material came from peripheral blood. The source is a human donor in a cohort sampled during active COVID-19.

CDR3: CASSFLVSRPYNEQFF. CDR3 DNA sequence: TGTGCCAGCAGCTTTTTGGTTTCTAGGCCCTACAATGAGCAGTTCTTC. This chain joins TRBV13 and TRBJ2-1; D gene ambiguous. The V and J ends lost 3 bases and 2 bases respectively, with 14 bases between them. The germline V gene encodes CDR1 PRHDT and CDR2 FYEKMQ (reference sequence). CDR3 length equals 16 residues.